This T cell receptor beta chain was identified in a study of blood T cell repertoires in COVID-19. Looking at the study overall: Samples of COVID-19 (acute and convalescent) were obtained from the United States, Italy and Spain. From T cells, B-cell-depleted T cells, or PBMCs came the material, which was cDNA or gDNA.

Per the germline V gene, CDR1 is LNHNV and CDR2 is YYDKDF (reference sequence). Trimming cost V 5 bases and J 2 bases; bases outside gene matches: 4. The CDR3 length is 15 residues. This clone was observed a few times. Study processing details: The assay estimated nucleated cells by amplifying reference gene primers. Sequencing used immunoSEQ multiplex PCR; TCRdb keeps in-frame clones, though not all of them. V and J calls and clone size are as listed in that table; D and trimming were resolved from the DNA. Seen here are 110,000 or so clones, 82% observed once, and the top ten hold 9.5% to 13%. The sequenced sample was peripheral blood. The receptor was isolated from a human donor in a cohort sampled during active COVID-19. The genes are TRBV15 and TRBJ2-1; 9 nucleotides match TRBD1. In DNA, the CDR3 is TGTGCCACCAGCGGTGGGACAGGGACCTACAATGAGCAGTTCTTC. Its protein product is CATSGGTGTYNEQFF.